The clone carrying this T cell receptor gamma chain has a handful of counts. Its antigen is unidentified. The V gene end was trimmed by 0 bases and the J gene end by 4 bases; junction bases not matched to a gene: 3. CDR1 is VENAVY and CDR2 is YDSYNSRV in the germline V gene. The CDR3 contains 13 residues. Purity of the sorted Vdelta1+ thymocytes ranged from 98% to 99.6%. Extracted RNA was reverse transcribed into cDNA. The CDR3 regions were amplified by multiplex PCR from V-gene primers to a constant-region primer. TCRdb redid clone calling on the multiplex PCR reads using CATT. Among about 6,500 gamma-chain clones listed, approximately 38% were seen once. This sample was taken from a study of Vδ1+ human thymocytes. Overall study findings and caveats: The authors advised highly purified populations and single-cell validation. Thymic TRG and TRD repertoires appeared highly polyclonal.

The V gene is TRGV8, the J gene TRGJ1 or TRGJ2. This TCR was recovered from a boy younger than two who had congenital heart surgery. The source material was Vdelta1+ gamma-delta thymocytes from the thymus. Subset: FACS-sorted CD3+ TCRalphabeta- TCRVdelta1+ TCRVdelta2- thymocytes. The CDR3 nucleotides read TGTGCCACCTGGGATAGGAACTATTATAAGAAACTCTTT. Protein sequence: CATWDRNYYKKLF.